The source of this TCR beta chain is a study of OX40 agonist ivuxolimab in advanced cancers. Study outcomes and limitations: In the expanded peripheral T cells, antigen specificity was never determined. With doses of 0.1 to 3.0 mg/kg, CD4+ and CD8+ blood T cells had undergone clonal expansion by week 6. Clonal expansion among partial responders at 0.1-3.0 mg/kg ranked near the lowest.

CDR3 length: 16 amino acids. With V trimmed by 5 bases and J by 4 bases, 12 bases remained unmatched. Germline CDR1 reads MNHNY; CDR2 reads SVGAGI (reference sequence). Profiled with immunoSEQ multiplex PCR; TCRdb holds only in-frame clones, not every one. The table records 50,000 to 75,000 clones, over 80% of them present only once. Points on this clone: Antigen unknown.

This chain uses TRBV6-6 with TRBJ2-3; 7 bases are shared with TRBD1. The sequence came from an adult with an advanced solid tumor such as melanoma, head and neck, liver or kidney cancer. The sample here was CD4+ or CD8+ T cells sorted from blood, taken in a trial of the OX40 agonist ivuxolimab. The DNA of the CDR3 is TGTGCCAGCAGTAAGCCCCAGGGGGTGGGCCCAGATACGCAGTATTTT. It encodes CASSKPQGVGPDTQYF.